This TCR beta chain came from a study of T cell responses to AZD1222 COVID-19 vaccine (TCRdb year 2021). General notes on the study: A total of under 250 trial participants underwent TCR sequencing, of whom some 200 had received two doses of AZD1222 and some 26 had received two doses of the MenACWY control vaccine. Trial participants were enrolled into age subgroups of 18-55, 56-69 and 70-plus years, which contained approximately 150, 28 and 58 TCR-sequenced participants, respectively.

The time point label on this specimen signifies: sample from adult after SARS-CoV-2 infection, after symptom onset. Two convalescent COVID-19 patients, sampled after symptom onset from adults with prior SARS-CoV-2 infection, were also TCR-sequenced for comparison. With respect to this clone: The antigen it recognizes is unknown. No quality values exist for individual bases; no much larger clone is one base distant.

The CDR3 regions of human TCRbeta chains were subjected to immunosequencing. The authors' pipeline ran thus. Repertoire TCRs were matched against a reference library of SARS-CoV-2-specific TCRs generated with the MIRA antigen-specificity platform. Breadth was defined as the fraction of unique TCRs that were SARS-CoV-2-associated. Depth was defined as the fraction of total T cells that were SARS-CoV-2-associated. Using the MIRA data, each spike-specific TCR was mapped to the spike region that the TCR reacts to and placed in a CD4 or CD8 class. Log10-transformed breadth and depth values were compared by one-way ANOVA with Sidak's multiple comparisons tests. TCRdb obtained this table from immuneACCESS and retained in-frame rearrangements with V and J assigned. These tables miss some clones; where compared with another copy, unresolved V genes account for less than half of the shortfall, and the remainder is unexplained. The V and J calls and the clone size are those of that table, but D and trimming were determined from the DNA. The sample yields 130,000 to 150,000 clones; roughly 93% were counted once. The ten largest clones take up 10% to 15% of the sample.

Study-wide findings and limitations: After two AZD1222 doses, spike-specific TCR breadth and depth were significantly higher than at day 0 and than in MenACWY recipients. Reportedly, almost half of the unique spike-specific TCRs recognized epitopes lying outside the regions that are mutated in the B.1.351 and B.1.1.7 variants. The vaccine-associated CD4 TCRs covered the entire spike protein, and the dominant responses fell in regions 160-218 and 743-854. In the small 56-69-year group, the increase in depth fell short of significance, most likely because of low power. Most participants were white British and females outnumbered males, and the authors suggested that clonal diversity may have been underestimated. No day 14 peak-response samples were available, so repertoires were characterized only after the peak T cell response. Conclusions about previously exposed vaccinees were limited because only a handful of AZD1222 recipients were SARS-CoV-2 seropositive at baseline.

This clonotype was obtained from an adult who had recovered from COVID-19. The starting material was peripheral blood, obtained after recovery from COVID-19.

The nucleotide sequence is TGTGCCAGCAGTTCTAGGGCTGGTCCCTCCTACGAGCAGTACTTC. Its protein product is CASSSRAGPSYEQYF. The V gene is TRBV27 and the J gene is TRBJ2-7; the D gene identity is not certain. CDR1 MNHEY and CDR2 SMNVEV are derived from the germline V gene (reference sequence). Including the terminal cysteine and phenylalanine, the CDR3 comprises 15 residues. Left in the record is the CDR3 DNA by itself, 45 bases read in frame from the first base. V is pared back by 4 bases and J by 0 bases, with 13 bases lying between the germline termini.